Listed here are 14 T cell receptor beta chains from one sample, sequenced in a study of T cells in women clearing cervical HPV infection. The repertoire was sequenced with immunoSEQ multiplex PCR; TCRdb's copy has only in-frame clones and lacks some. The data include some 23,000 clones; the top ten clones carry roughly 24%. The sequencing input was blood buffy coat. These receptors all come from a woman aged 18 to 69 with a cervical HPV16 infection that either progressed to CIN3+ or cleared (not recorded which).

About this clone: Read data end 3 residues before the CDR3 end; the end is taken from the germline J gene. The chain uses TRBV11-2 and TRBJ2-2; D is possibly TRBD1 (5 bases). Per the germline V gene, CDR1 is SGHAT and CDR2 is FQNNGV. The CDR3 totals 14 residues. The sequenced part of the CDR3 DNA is TGTGCCAGCAGCCTTTTGCAGGGCTCGGATGGG. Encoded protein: CASSLLQGSDG. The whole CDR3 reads CASSLLQGSDGLFF.

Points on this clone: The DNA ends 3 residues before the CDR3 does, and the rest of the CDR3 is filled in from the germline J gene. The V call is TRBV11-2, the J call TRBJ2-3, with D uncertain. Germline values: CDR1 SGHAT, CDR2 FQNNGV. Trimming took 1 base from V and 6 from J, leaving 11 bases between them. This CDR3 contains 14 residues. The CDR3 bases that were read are TGTGCCAGCAGCTTAGTGTCCAGAATTGATACG. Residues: CASSLVSRIDT. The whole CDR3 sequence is CASSLVSRIDTQYF.

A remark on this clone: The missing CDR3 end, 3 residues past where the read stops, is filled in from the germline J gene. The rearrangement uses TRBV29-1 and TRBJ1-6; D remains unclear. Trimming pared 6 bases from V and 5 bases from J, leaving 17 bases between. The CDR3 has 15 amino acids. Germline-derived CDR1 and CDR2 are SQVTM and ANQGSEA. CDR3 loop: CSVAVGQLDNSPLHF. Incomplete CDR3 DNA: TGCAGCGTGGCGGTGGGCCAACTAGATAATTCACCC.

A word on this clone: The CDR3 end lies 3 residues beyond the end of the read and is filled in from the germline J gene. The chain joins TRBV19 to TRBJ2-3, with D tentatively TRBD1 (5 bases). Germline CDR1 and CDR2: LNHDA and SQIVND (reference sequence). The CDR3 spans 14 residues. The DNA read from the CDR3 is TGTGCCAGTAGTATACAGGGTATCGGTCAGCCG. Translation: CASSIQGIGQP. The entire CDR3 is CASSIQGIGQPQYF.

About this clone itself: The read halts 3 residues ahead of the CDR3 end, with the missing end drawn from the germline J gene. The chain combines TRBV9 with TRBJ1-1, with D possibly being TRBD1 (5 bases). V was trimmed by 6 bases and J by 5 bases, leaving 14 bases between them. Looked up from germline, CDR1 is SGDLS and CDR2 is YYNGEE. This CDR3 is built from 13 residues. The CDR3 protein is CASKRRGGTEAFF. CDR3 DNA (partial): TGTGCCAGCAAACGGAGGGGAGGGACTGAA. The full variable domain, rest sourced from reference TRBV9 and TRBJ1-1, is DSGVTQTPKHLITATGQRVTLRCSPRSGDLSVYWYQQSLDQGLQFLIQYYNGEERAKGNILERFSAQQFPDLHSELNLSSLELGDSALYFCASKRRGGTEAFFGQGTRLTVV.

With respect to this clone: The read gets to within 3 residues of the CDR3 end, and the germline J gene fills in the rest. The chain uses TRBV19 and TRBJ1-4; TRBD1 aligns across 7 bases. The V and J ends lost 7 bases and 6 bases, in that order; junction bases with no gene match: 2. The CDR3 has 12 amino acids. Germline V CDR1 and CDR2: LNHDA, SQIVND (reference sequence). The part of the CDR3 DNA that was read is TGTGCCAGTACAGGGGGTGATGAAAAA. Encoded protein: CASTGGDEK. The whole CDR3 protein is CASTGGDEKLFF.

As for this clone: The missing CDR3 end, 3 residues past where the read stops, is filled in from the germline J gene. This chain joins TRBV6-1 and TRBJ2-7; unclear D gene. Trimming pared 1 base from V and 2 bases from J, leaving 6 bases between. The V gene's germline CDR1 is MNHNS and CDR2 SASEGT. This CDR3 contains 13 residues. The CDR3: CASSEGYPYEQYF. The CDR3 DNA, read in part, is TGTGCCAGCAGTGAAGGCTATCCCTACGAG.

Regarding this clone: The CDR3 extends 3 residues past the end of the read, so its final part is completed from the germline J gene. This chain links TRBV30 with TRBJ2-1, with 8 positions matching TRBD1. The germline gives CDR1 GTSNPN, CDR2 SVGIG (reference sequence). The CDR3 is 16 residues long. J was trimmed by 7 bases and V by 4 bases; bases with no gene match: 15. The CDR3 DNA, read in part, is TGTGCCTGGAAATCAAACAGGGGGGCCATCCGGAATGAG. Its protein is CAWKSNRGAIRNE. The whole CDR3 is CAWKSNRGAIRNEQFF.

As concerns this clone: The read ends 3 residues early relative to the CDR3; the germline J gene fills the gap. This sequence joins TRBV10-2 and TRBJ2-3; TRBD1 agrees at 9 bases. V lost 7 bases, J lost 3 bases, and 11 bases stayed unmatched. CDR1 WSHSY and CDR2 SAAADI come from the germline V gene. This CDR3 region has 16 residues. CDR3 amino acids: CASKHRDRVGTDTQYF. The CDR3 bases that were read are TGCGCCAGCAAACACCGGGACAGGGTTGGAACAGATACG.

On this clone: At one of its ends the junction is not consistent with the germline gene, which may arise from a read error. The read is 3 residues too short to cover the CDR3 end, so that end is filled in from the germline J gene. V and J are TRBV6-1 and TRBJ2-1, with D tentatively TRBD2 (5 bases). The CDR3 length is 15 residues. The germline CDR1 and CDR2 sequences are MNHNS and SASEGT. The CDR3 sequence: CASSESGSSCNEQFF. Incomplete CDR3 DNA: TGTGCCAGCAGTGAAAGCGGAAGCTCCTGCAATGAG.

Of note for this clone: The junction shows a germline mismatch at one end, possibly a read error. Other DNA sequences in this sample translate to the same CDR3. The DNA read from the CDR3 is TGCAGTGCCTATACAGGGAATAGAAACACG. Protein sequence: CSAYTGNRNT. The whole CDR3 sequence reads CSAYTGNRNTIYF. The chain employs TRBV20-1 and TRBJ1-3, with D possibly TRBD1 on 6 matching bases. The DNA ends 3 residues before the CDR3 does, and the rest of the CDR3 is filled in from the germline J gene. The CDR3 runs to 13 residues. Germline-derived CDR1 and CDR2 are DFQATT and SNEGSKA (reference sequence).

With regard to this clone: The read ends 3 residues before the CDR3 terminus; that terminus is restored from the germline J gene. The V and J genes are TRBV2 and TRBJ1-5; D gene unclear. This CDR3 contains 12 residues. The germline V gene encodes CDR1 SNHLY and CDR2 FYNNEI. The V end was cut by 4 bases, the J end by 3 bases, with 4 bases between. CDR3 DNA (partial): TGTGCCAGCAGTGGTAACAATCAGCCC. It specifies CASSGNNQP. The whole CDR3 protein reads CASSGNNQPQHF.

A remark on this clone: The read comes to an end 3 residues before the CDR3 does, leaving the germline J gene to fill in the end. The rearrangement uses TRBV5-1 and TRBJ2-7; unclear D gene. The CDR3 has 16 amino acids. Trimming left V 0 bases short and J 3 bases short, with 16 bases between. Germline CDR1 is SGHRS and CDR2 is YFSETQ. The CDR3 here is CASSLVAHGSYYEQYF. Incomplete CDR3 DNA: TGCGCCAGCAGCTTGGTTGCTCATGGCTCATACTACGAG.

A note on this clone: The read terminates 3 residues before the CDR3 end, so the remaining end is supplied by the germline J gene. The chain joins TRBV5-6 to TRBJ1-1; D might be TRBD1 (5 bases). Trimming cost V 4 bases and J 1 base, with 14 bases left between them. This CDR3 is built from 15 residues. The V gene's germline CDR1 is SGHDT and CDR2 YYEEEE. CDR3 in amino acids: CASSPRQLSNTEAFF. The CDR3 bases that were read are TGTGCCAGCAGCCCCCGACAGTTATCGAACACTGAA.